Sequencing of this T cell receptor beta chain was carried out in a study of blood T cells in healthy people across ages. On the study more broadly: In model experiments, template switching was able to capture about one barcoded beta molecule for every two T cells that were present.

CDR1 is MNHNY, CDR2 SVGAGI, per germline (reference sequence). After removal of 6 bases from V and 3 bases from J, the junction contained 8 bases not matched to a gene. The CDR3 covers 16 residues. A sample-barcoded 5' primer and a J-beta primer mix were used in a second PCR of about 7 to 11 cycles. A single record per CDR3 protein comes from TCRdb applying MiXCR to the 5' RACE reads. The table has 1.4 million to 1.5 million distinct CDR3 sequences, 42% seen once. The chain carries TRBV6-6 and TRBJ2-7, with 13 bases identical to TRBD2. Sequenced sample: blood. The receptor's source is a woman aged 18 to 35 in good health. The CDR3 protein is CASRSGTSGKVYEQYF. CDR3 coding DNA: TGTGCCAGCAGGTCCGGGACTAGCGGGAAAGTCTACGAGCAGTACTTC.